The T cell receptor (beta chain) under discussion was sequenced for a study of T-cell reconstitution after alpha-beta-depleted transplantation in children. This clonotype appeared many times. V shed 3 bases and J shed 10 bases, with 15 bases lying between them. The CDR3 runs to 14 residues. It was with unique molecular identifiers that the TCRbeta library was prepared. Each CDR3 protein is one row after TCRdb ran MiXCR on the PCR reads. The data contain some 200,000 distinct CDR3 sequences, over 9.5% of them singletons. The input for sequencing was PBMCs from the stem cell graft donor, taken from the stem cell graft. The source is a human donor who donated a stem cell graft to a child with SCID. The chain combines TRBV12-3 or TRBV12-4 with TRBJ1-4; possibly TRBD1 for D (5 bases). This CDR3 is CASSFSGARGKLFF. The CDR3 DNA follows: TGTGCCAGCAGTTTCTCTGGGGCCCGAGGAAAACTGTTTTTT.